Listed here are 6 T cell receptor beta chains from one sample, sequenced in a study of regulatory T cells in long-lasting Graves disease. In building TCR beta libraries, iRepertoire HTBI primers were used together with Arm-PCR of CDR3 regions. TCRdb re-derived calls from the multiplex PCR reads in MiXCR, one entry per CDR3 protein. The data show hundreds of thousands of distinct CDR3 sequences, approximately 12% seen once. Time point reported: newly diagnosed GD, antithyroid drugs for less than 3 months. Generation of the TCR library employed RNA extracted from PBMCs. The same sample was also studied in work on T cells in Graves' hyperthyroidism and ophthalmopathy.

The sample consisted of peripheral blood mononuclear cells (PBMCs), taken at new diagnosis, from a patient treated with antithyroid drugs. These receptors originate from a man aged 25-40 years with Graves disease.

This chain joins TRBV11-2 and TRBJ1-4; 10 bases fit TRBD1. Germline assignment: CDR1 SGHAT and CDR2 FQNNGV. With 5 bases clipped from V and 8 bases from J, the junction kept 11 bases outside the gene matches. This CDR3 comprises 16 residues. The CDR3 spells CASSRGTGVLGEKLFF. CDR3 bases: TGTGCCAGCAGCAGGGGGACAGGGGTCTTGGGGGAAAAACTGTTTTTT.

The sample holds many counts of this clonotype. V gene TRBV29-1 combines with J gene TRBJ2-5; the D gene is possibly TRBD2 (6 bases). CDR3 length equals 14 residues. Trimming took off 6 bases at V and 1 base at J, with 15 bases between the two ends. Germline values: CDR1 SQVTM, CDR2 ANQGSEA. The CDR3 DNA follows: TGCAGCGTCGTTGGGGGGACCACCCAAGAGACCCAGTACTTC. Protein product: CSVVGGTTQETQYF.

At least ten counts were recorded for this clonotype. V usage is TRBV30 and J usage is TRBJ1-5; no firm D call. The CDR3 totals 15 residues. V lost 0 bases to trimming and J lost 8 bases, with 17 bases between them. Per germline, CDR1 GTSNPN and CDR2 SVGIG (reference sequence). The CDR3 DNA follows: TGTGCCTGGAGTGTACCAGGAATATCTAGGGAGCCCCAGCATTTT. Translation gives CAWSVPGISREPQHF. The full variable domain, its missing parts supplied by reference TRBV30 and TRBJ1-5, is SQTIHQWPATLVQPVGSPLSLECTVEGTSNPNLYWYRQAAGRGLQLLFYSVGIGQISSEVPQNLSASRPQDRQFILSSKKLLLSDSGFYLCAWSVPGISREPQHFGDGTRLSIL.

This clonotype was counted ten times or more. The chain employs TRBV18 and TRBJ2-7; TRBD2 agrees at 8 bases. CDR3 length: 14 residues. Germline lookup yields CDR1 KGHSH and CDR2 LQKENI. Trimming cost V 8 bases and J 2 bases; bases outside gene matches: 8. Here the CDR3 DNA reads TGTGCCAGCAGCCCCCCGGGACTAGCCTACGAGCAGTACTTC. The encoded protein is CASSPPGLAYEQYF.

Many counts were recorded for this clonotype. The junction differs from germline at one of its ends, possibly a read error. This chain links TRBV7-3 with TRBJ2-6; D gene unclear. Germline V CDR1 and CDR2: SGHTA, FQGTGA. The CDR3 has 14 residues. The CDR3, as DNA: TGTGCCAGCACCTTATTACCGGGGGCCAACGTCCTGACTTTC. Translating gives CASTLLPGANVLTF.

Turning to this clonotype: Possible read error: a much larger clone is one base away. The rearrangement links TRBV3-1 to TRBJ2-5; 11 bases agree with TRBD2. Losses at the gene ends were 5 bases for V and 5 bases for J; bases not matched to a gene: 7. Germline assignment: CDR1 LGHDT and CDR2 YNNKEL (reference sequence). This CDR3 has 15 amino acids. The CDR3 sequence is CASSSVAGGGETQYF. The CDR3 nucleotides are TGTGCCAGCAGCTCGGTAGCGGGAGGGGGGGAGACCCAGTACTTC.